This T cell receptor (beta chain) is from a study of cytomegalovirus exposure and HLA in healthy donors. Overall study results and limits: Researchers catalogued 164 TCR beta chains as cytomegalovirus-associated. It was found in a later analysis that first-cohort TCR clusters tended to co-occur in the approximately 130 validation repertoires. For cytomegalovirus status, the classifier reportedly gave diagnoses with high specificity and sensitivity.

Note on this clone: Its antigen is unidentified.

Germline V gives CDR1 SGHTA, CDR2 FQGNSA. This CDR3 has 12 amino acids. V gave up 8 bases and J gave up 0 bases, with 7 bases separating them. The donors were members of the validation cohort comprising about 130 subjects, separate from the roughly 700-subject first cohort. Assay: immunoSEQ multiplex PCR; the TCRdb copy retains only in-frame clones and omits some. This sample yields 250,000 to 400,000 clones, of which around 90% are seen a single time; around 1% belongs to the top ten. Specimen: PBMCs. The rearrangement uses TRBV7-2 and TRBJ1-1; D is undetermined. The TCR sequence derives from a man under 40 in good health and CMV-seronegative. The CDR3 loop is CASSRVNTEAFF. Written as DNA, the CDR3 is TGTGCCAGCTCCCGGGTGAACACTGAAGCTTTCTTT.